The entry below describes one TCR beta chain. Per germline, CDR1 SGHTA and CDR2 FQGNSA. There are 14 residues in the CDR3. V shed 7 bases and J shed 2 bases, with 14 bases lying between them. The protocol was immunoSEQ multiplex PCR, while the TCRdb copy is restricted to in-frame clones and leaves out a portion. This table has about 74,000 clones, around 88% appearing once. The data originate from a study of blood T cell repertoires in COVID-19. What was sequenced was peripheral blood. The chain uses TRBV7-2 and TRBJ1-2; D is possibly TRBD1 (6 bases). This sequence originates from a woman of 80 years or more with acute or convalescent COVID-19. The CDR3 loop reads CASTPGGGNYGYTF. DNA for the CDR3: TGTGCCAGCACCCCGGGGGGGGGCAACTATGGCTACACCTTC.